These 21 T cell receptor beta chains were sequenced from one sample in a study of cytomegalovirus exposure and HLA in healthy donors. The study ran its PCR with 60 Vbeta and 13 Jbeta primers. Profiling relied on immunoSEQ multiplex PCR, and the TCRdb table lists in-frame clones only, not all of them. This table holds some 120,000 clones. The sample comprised PBMCs. The source is an older woman in good health and CMV-seronegative.

The chain uses TRBV27 and TRBJ1-5; 9 bases line up with TRBD1. Unmatched junction bases numbered 3, after V lost 3 bases and J lost 6 bases. CDR1 is MNHEY, CDR2 SMNVEV, per germline (reference sequence). The CDR3 is 14 amino acids. CDR3 DNA sequence: TGTGCCAGCAGTTTTGGGACAGGGCGTCAGCCCCAGCATTTT. Its translation: CASSFGTGRQPQHF.

The rearrangement uses TRBV4-2 and TRBJ2-1; no clear D. Germline values: CDR1 LGHNA, CDR2 YNFKEQ. There are 12 residues in the CDR3. The ends were cut back, 3 bases at V and 10 bases at J, with 10 bases in the middle. The CDR3 coding sequence is TGTGCCAGCAGCCACCCGGGTGCCGAGCAGTTCTTC. Encoded protein: CASSHPGAEQFF.

The gene calls are TRBV6-6 and TRBJ2-1, with TRBD2 as a possible D gene (6 bases). V was cut by 11 bases and J by 7 bases, with 15 bases left in between. The CDR3 sequence is 12 residues long. Germline V CDR1 and CDR2: MNHNY, SVGAGI (reference sequence). CDR3 bases: TGTGCCGGGAAGACGGGGAGGAATGAGCAGTTCTTC. Translating it yields CAGKTGRNEQFF.

Worth noting for this clone: At the DNA level, this CDR3 is encoded by other sequences in the same sample as well. This CDR3 reads CASSLGQGGQPQHF. The DNA of the CDR3 is TGCGCCAGCAGCTTGGGACAGGGGGGGCAGCCCCAGCATTTT. This chain connects TRBV5-1 to TRBJ1-5, with TRBD1 matching over 9 bases. The CDR3 sequence is 14 residues long. With 0 bases clipped from V and 7 bases from J, the junction kept 2 bases outside the gene matches. Germline CDR1 is SGHRS and CDR2 is YFSETQ. The whole variable domain, remainder taken from reference TRBV5-1 and TRBJ1-5, is KAGVTQTPRYLIKTRGQQVTLSCSPISGHRSVSWYQQTPGQGLQFLFEYFSETQRNKGNFPGRFSGRQFSNSRSEMNVSTLELGDSALYLCASSLGQGGQPQHFGDGTRLSIL.

The chain joins TRBV25-1 to TRBJ1-2; TRBD1 aligns across 9 bases. CDR3 size: 15 residues. Losses at the gene ends were 4 bases for V and 4 bases for J; bases not matched to a gene: 7. Germline loops: CDR1 MGHDK, CDR2 SYGVNS. The CDR3 sequence is CASSGWDRVPYGYTF. The CDR3 region has the DNA TGTGCCAGCAGTGGCTGGGACAGGGTGCCCTATGGCTACACCTTC.

The chain is built from TRBV7-9 and TRBJ1-1; the match to TRBD1 covers 11 bases. The germline V gene encodes CDR1 SEHNR and CDR2 FQNEAQ (reference sequence). The CDR3 spans 17 residues. The V gene end was trimmed by 5 bases and the J gene end by 4 bases; junction bases not matched to a gene: 12. CDR3 loop: CASSPPLDRGLSTEAFF. The CDR3 nucleotides are TGTGCCAGCAGCCCACCCCTGGACAGGGGGCTTAGCACTGAAGCTTTCTTT.

This chain uses TRBV11-2 with TRBJ2-5; D remains ambiguous. With 0 bases removed from V and 3 bases from J, the gap between germline ends came to 8 bases. Germline values: CDR1 SGHAT, CDR2 FQNNGV. The CDR3 totals 14 residues. The CDR3 DNA reads as TGTGCCAGCAGCTTAGATTGGTCAGAAGAGACCCAGTACTTC. It translates to CASSLDWSEETQYF.

The gene calls are TRBV7-9 and TRBJ2-7; 7 nucleotides align to TRBD2. V lost 5 bases, J lost 1 base, and 14 bases stayed unmatched. CDR3 size: 17 residues. Germline CDR1 SEHNR, CDR2 FQNEAQ (reference sequence). The CDR3 nucleotides are TGTGCCAGCAGCCCAACTGGGGGAGGGTTAGGGTCCTACGAGCAGTACTTC. This translates into CASSPTGGGLGSYEQYF.

J is TRBJ1-1 and V is TRBV10-3; no firm D call. This CDR3 region has 12 residues. V lost 3 bases and J lost 3, with 5 bases in between. Germline V gene data show CDR1 as ENHRY and CDR2 as SYGVKD. The CDR3 sequence: CAISERDTEAFF. CDR3 sequence (DNA): TGTGCCATCAGTGAACGGGACACTGAAGCTTTCTTT.

The chain combines TRBV2 with TRBJ1-2; D is possibly TRBD1 (5 bases). Between the trimmed V and J ends, which lost 8 bases and 6 bases, there was a span of 13 bases. The CDR3 is 12 residues long. Germline V CDR1 and CDR2: SNHLY, FYNNEI. This CDR3 reads CASQGGLHGYTF. CDR3 nucleotides: TGTGCCAGCCAGGGAGGGCTCCATGGCTACACCTTC. Supplemented by reference TRBV2 and TRBJ1-2, the full variable domain reads EPEVTQTPSHQVTQMGQEVILRCVPISNHLYFYWYRQILGQKVEFLVSFYNNEISEKSEIFDDQFSVERPDGSNFTLKIRSTKLEDSAMYFCASQGGLHGYTFGSGTRLTVV.

The chain links TRBV4-1 to TRBJ2-3, with D perhaps matching TRBD1 (5 bases). Trimming pared 2 bases from V and 2 bases from J, leaving 14 bases between. From germline, CDR1 is MGHRA and CDR2 YSYEKL. The CDR3 contains 16 residues. Written as DNA, the CDR3 is TGCGCCAGCAGCCAAATAATTTCAGGGTTCACAGATACGCAGTATTTT. It is translated as CASSQIISGFTDTQYF.

The gene calls are TRBV5-4 and TRBJ2-7, with TRBD1 matching over 9 bases. Germline V gene sequence: CDR1 SGHNT, CDR2 YYREEE (reference sequence). The J segment lost 6 bases and the V segment lost 3 bases, leaving 4 bases of the junction unmatched. This CDR3 spans 13 amino acids. CDR3 in amino acids: CASSWDRDIEQYF. Here the CDR3 DNA reads TGTGCCAGCAGCTGGGACAGGGACATCGAGCAGTACTTC. Together with reference TRBV5-4 and TRBJ2-7, the CDR3 gives the full variable domain: ETGVTQSPTHLIKTRGQQVTLRCSSQSGHNTVSWYQQALGQGPQFIFQYYREEENGRGNFPPRFSGLQFPNYSSELNVNALELDDSALYLCASSWDRDIEQYFGPGTRLTVT.

The rearrangement links TRBV4-1 to TRBJ1-4; possible D gene TRBD1, 5 bases. CDR3 size: 17 residues. With 1 base removed from V and 1 base from J, the gap between germline ends came to 13 bases. The germline V gene has CDR1 MGHRA and CDR2 YSYEKL. The CDR3 DNA reads TGCGCCAGCAGCCAAGGCGGGCCGGGACTAACTAATGAAAAACTGTTTTTT. Translation: CASSQGGPGLTNEKLFF.

V and J are TRBV9 and TRBJ2-5; 12 positions agree with TRBD2. In germline, CDR1 is SGDLS, CDR2 YYNGEE. The ends lost 3 bases at V and 3 bases at J; junction bases unmatched: 9. The CDR3 is made up of 17 amino acids. The DNA for the CDR3 is TGTGCCAGCAGCGCCCAACTAGCGGGGGGCCGGAAAGAGACCCAGTACTTC. Translated: CASSAQLAGGRKETQYF.

The CDR3 DNA follows: TGTGCCAGCAGCTCAGGGTTCGGAAACACCATATATTTT. Amino acid sequence: CASSSGFGNTIYF. This chain uses TRBV7-2 with TRBJ1-3, with TRBD1 as a possible D gene (5 bases). CDR1 and CDR2 from the germline V gene are SGHTA and FQGNSA. CDR3 size: 13 residues. Trimming took 4 bases from V and 4 from J, leaving 8 bases between them.

V and J are TRBV27 and TRBJ1-2, with TRBD1 matching over 7 bases. CDR1 MNHEY and CDR2 SMNVEV come from the germline V gene (reference sequence). Trimming took 2 bases from V and 7 from J; bases not matched to a gene: 4. The CDR3 is 13 amino acids. CDR3 nucleotides: TGTGCCAGCAGTTTAGGCAGGGGGGCTGGCTACACCTTC. Protein product: CASSLGRGAGYTF.

This chain joins TRBV7-9 and TRBJ2-1; 10 nucleotides match TRBD1. V dropped 5 bases and J dropped 15; count of bases not matched to a gene: 25. This CDR3 has 18 amino acids. Germline CDR1 SEHNR, CDR2 FQNEAQ (reference sequence). CDR3 DNA sequence: TGTGCCAGCAGCCCTAAACCACCTCCGGGACAGGGGAGTAACTATCCGTTCTTC. Translating gives CASSPKPPPGQGSNYPFF.

The chain is built from TRBV9 and TRBJ1-2; 9 positions agree with TRBD1. The V gene end was trimmed by 2 bases and the J gene end by 6 bases; junction bases not matched to a gene: 14. The CDR3 loop spans 17 amino acids. Germline CDR1 is SGDLS and CDR2 is YYNGEE. The chain's CDR3 is CASSVNPTGGIGDGYTF. The CDR3 bases are TGTGCCAGCAGCGTTAACCCGACAGGGGGGATCGGCGATGGCTACACCTTC.

The J gene is TRBJ1-2, the V gene TRBV5-1; 10 bases agree with TRBD1. The CDR3 has 14 residues. In germline, CDR1 is SGHRS, CDR2 YFSETQ. V dropped 2 bases and J dropped 6; count of bases not matched to a gene: 4. Written as DNA, the CDR3 is TGCGCCAGCAGCTTAGACAGGGGGCTGGATGGCTACACCTTC. Amino acids: CASSLDRGLDGYTF.

V gene TRBV10-1 combines with J gene TRBJ2-5; 13 bases align to TRBD2. The CDR3 consists of 15 residues. Germline V gene data show CDR1 as WNHNN and CDR2 as SYGVQD (reference sequence). V trimming: 5 bases; J trimming: 3 bases; junction bases outside the gene matches: 3. DNA of the CDR3: TGCGCCAGCAGTCTGGGACTAGCGGGAAAAGAGACCCAGTACTTC. Translating gives CASSLGLAGKETQYF.

The rearrangement joins TRBV7-9 to TRBJ2-5, with D possibly TRBD2 on 6 matching bases. CDR3 size: 16 residues. Trimming cost V 0 bases and J 11 bases, with 22 bases left between them. Germline values: CDR1 SEHNR, CDR2 FQNEAQ (reference sequence). The CDR3 protein is CASSLAQIGGTGEQYF. The CDR3 bases are TGTGCCAGCAGCTTAGCGCAAATCGGGGGAACGGGAGAGCAGTACTTC.